This entry features one T cell receptor (beta chain) sequence. Its cognate antigen is unknown. Described time point: after neoadjuvant nivolumab, at surgical resection. Patients had newly diagnosed, untreated stage II-IVA oral cavity squamous cell carcinoma. These data belong to a study of neoadjuvant anti-PD-1 for oral cavity cancer. The wider study: Most patients had three to four biweekly doses of 3 mg/kg nivolumab before resection.

The CDR3 covers 13 residues. CDR1 and CDR2 (germline): MNHNS, SASEGT. V lost 8 bases, J lost 8 bases, and 8 bases stayed unmatched. Overall study results and limits: Non-responders to neoadjuvant nivolumab had significantly more clonal PBMC T cells than responders.

Six replicates per PBMC sample, mostly from about 500 ng of genomic DNA. Assay: immunoSEQ multiplex PCR; the TCRdb copy retains only in-frame clones and omits some. The sample gives 13,000 to 15,000 clones, around three quarters of which show up once; roughly 3.2% is in the top ten. The chain joins TRBV6-1 to TRBJ1-4; TRBD1 aligns across 7 bases. This receptor was obtained from a person aged 40 to 85 with oral cavity squamous cell carcinoma. This specimen was PBMCs, taken after nivolumab (anti-PD-1) treatment. The CDR3 loop reads CASANRGREKLFF. In DNA, the CDR3 is TGTGCCAGCGCGAACAGGGGAAGGGAAAAACTGTTTTTT.